The 29 T cell receptor beta chains below all came from one sample that was sequenced in a study of cytomegalovirus exposure and HLA in healthy donors. The study ran its PCR with 60 Vbeta and 13 Jbeta primers. Produced via immunoSEQ multiplex PCR; TCRdb's table is partial and in-frame only. The top ten clones hold roughly 4.5% of a sample with about 170,000 clones, roughly 79% of them seen once. The sequenced sample was PBMCs. All receptors come from a woman under 30 in good health and CMV-seropositive.

This clone occurred once. V usage is TRBV2 and J usage is TRBJ2-2; 10 bases line up with TRBD1. Germline V CDR1 and CDR2: SNHLY, FYNNEI. The length of the CDR3 is 16 residues. The V and J ends lost 8 bases and 6 bases, in that order; junction bases with no gene match: 12. CDR3 sequence reads: CASRARRTGGSGELFF. The CDR3 region has the DNA TGTGCCAGCCGGGCCCGTAGGACAGGGGGTTCCGGGGAGCTGTTTTTT.

This sequence joins TRBV7-9 and TRBJ1-1; D perhaps matches TRBD1 (5 bases). Trimming cost V 1 base and J 3 bases, with 9 bases left between them. Per the germline V gene, CDR1 is SEHNR and CDR2 is FQNEAQ (reference sequence). The CDR3 length is 14 residues. In DNA form, the CDR3 reads TGTGCCAGCAGCTTAGGTGCGGGGGACACTGAAGCTTTCTTT. Encoded protein: CASSLGAGDTEAFF.

The chain is built from TRBV5-6 and TRBJ1-2, with 8 bases matching TRBD1. The CDR3 covers 13 residues. CDR1 and CDR2 from the germline V gene are SGHDT and YYEEEE. V lost 1 base, J lost 7 bases, and 3 bases stayed unmatched. The chain's CDR3 is CASSLLDRAGYTF. CDR3 DNA: TGTGCCAGCAGCTTGCTGGACAGGGCTGGCTACACCTTC.

The J gene is TRBJ1-5, the V gene TRBV19; 7 bases are a match to TRBD1. Germline V gene lookup returns CDR1 LNHDA and CDR2 SQIVND (reference sequence). This CDR3 is 17 amino acids long. J was trimmed by 0 bases and V by 6 bases; bases with no gene match: 11. The CDR3 nucleotides read TGTGCCAGTAGCATAAGGACAGGTTTGTATAGCAATCAGCCCCAGCATTTT. This gives the protein CASSIRTGLYSNQPQHF.

This clone appeared a single time. This chain joins TRBV18 and TRBJ1-4, with 8 nucleotides matching TRBD1. This CDR3 is 16 amino acids long. Germline CDR1 reads KGHSH; CDR2 reads LQKENI. The V and J ends lost 4 bases and 2 bases, in that order; junction bases with no gene match: 6. The CDR3 loop reads CASSLTGGSTNEKLFF. CDR3 in DNA: TGTGCCAGCTCACTTACAGGGGGGAGCACTAATGAAAAACTGTTTTTT.

The rearrangement links TRBV10-1 to TRBJ1-4; weak D call: TRBD1 (5 bases). Looked up from germline, CDR1 is WNHNN and CDR2 is SYGVQD (reference sequence). The CDR3 extends over 17 amino acids. V was trimmed by 3 bases and J by 14 bases, leaving 28 bases between them. This CDR3 reads CASSERGQQHYNPGLFF. CDR3 nucleotide sequence: TGCGCCAGCAGTGAAAGGGGTCAACAGCATTATAACCCGGGTCTGTTTTTT.

The chain is built from TRBV4-1 and TRBJ2-5; D gene unclear. The J call may be faulty, since TRBJ2-7 better matches the DNA end. Germline V gives CDR1 MGHRA, CDR2 YSYEKL. CDR3 length: 12 amino acids. CDR3: CASSQGSSEQYF. The CDR3 nucleotides read TGCGCCAGCAGCCAAGGGTCGTCCGAGCAGTACTTC.

CDR3 sequence: CASYPGQGHEQYF. CDR3 DNA: TGTGCCAGTTACCCGGGACAGGGCCACGAGCAGTACTTC. The V call is TRBV19, the J call TRBJ2-7; 9 nucleotides align to TRBD1. The length of the CDR3 is 13 residues. Trimming at V came to 8 bases and at J to 5 bases, leaving 7 bases not matched to a gene. Germline assignment: CDR1 LNHDA and CDR2 SQIVND (reference sequence).

The gene calls are TRBV7-3 and TRBJ1-6; D is unclear. From germline, CDR1 is SGHTA and CDR2 FQGTGA. V shed 5 bases and J shed 7 bases, with 12 bases lying between them. The CDR3 sequence is 14 residues long. CDR3 bases: TGTGCCAGCAGCAGCCTAGGTGGCAATTCACCCCTCCACTTT. As protein: CASSSLGGNSPLHF.

This chain uses TRBV7-9 with TRBJ2-7, with a weak D call TRBD1 (7 bases). The germline V gene encodes CDR1 SEHNR and CDR2 FQNEAQ (reference sequence). The CDR3 consists of 16 residues. Trimming removed 0 bases at V and 0 bases at J, with 12 bases between. The CDR3 loop reads CASSLAGGTVSYEQYF. The CDR3 bases are TGTGCCAGCAGCTTAGCTGGGGGGACAGTCTCCTACGAGCAGTACTTC.

This clone has just one count. V usage is TRBV11-2 and J usage is TRBJ1-2; 8 positions agree with TRBD1. CDR1 and CDR2 (germline): SGHAT, FQNNGV. V shed 5 bases, J shed 7 bases, and the junction held 12 bases outside the gene matches. This CDR3 has 15 amino acids. DNA for the CDR3: TGTGCCAGCAGCCCACGTAGAGGACAGGGAAGTGGCTACACCTTC. Translating it yields CASSPRRGQGSGYTF.

The rearrangement links TRBV7-2 to TRBJ1-2; D is undetermined. V lost 4 bases and J lost 3, with 6 bases in between. The CDR3 has 12 residues. Germline lookup yields CDR1 SGHTA and CDR2 FQGNSA. The DNA for the CDR3 is TGTGCCAGCAGCTCAGGCTACTATGGCTACACCTTC. This gives the protein CASSSGYYGYTF.

The chain recombines TRBV23-1 with TRBJ1-2; tentative D call: TRBD1 (5 bases). TRBV23-1 is designated an ORF whose function remains uncertain. The V end lost 4 bases, the J end lost 0 bases, and 12 bases lay between the germline ends. This CDR3 region has 15 residues. The CDR3 DNA is TGCGCCAGCAGTCGTACGGGGGGTCCTAACTATGGCTACACCTTC. This encodes CASSRTGGPNYGYTF.

The rearrangement uses TRBV5-1 and TRBJ2-6; 7 nucleotides align to TRBD1. CDR1 and CDR2 (germline): SGHRS, YFSETQ. With V trimmed by 4 bases and J by 0 bases, 10 bases remained unmatched. CDR3 length: 18 residues. The CDR3 region has the DNA TGCGCCAGCAGCCCCCAGGGGGTTTTCTTCTCTGGGGCCAACGTCCTGACTTTC. Translated, it gives CASSPQGVFFSGANVLTF.

V usage is TRBV5-8 and J usage is TRBJ2-3; 8 bases agree with TRBD2. The CDR3 runs 14 residues. Germline trimming cut 3 bases from V and 3 bases from J; bases unmatched to any gene: 3. CDR1 and CDR2 (germline): SGHTS, YDEGEE. DNA of the CDR3: TGTGCCAGCAGCTCGGGACTAGGGACAGATACGCAGTATTTT. Its protein is CASSSGLGTDTQYF. Complete variable domain (other parts from reference TRBV5-8 and TRBJ2-3): EAGVTQSPTHLIKTRGQQATLRCSPISGHTSVYWYQQALGLGLQFLLWYDEGEERNRGNFPPRFSGRQFPNYSSELNVNALELEDSALYLCASSSGLGTDTQYFGPGTRLTVL.

This rearrangement joins TRBV7-9 to TRBJ1-3; 9 positions match TRBD1. From germline, CDR1 is SEHNR and CDR2 FQNEAQ (reference sequence). CDR3 length equals 15 residues. V was clipped by 5 bases and J by 2 bases; unmatched bases: 4. CDR3 DNA: TGTGCCAGCAGCCCCACAGGGGGCGCTGGAAACACCATATATTTT. Amino acid sequence: CASSPTGGAGNTIYF.

J is TRBJ1-4 and V is TRBV19; D call uncertain. This CDR3 has 15 amino acids. V was pared by 3 bases and J by 8 bases, with 16 bases between. Looked up from germline, CDR1 is LNHDA and CDR2 is SQIVND (reference sequence). In DNA, the CDR3 is TGTGCCAGTAGTATCTCCAGGCCCATTGGGGAAAAACTGTTTTTT. This translates into CASSISRPIGEKLFF.

V and J are TRBV6-6 and TRBJ1-5, with D possibly TRBD1 on 6 matching bases. Germline V gene sequence: CDR1 MNHNY, CDR2 SVGAGI (reference sequence). CDR3 length: 14 amino acids. V lost 2 bases and J 4 bases, leaving 9 bases between the germline ends. CDR3 coding DNA: TGTGCCAGCAGTTACCCAGGACAGAATCAGCCCCAGCATTTT. Residues: CASSYPGQNQPQHF.

This clone has a handful of counts. This chain uses TRBV5-1 with TRBJ1-4; TRBD1 might be the D (6 bases). V shed 2 bases and J shed 1 base, with 6 bases lying between them. The CDR3 consists of 14 residues. Germline-derived CDR1 and CDR2 are SGHRS and YFSETQ. The CDR3 spells CASSLQGTNEKLFF. CDR3 coding DNA: TGCGCCAGCAGCTTACAGGGAACTAATGAAAAACTGTTTTTT. The full variable domain, with the rest looked up from reference TRBV5-1 and TRBJ1-4, is KAGVTQTPRYLIKTRGQQVTLSCSPISGHRSVSWYQQTPGQGLQFLFEYFSETQRNKGNFPGRFSGRQFSNSRSEMNVSTLELGDSALYLCASSLQGTNEKLFFGSGTQLSVL.

The chain carries TRBV4-2 and TRBJ2-7; 8 bases match TRBD1. The CDR3 length is 16 residues. The V gene's germline CDR1 is LGHNA and CDR2 YNFKEQ. After removal of 4 bases from V and 5 bases from J, the junction contained 13 bases not matched to a gene. CDR3 protein: CASSPAKQTGAHEQYF. CDR3 nucleotide sequence: TGTGCCAGCAGCCCCGCAAAGCAGACAGGGGCCCACGAGCAGTACTTC.

With regard to this clone: Different DNA sequences within this sample yield the same CDR3. The chain couples TRBV19 to TRBJ2-7; TRBD2 aligns across 9 bases. This CDR3 has 15 residues. Trimming removed 2 bases from V and 0 bases from J; junction bases left unmatched: 2. CDR1 is LNHDA, CDR2 SQIVND, per germline (reference sequence). CDR3: CASSISAGGSYEQYF. The CDR3 region has the DNA TGTGCCAGTAGTATATCAGCGGGGGGCTCCTACGAGCAGTACTTC.

This rearrangement joins TRBV19 to TRBJ2-7, with a possible D match to TRBD1 (6 bases). V was cut by 4 bases and J by 4 bases, with 11 bases left in between. The CDR3 is 13 amino acids. Looked up from germline, CDR1 is LNHDA and CDR2 is SQIVND (reference sequence). The CDR3 sequence: CASSTVGAYEQYF. CDR3 in DNA: TGTGCCAGTAGTACCGTGGGGGCGTACGAGCAGTACTTC.

The sample holds one count of this clone. The chain employs TRBV6-4 and TRBJ1-6; D is unresolved. This CDR3 is built from 15 residues. V was clipped by 4 bases and J by 7 bases, with 14 bases between them. Germline CDR1 and CDR2: MRHNA and SNTAGT. This chain's CDR3 is CASSGRPGPNSPLHF. DNA of the CDR3: TGTGCCAGCAGTGGGCGACCAGGCCCCAATTCACCCCTCCACTTT.

The chain joins TRBV6-5 to TRBJ1-2; D might be TRBD1 (5 bases). The V end lost 6 bases, the J end lost 0 bases, and 14 bases lay between the germline ends. The germline V gene encodes CDR1 MNHEY and CDR2 SVGAGI. This CDR3 has 15 residues. CDR3 protein: CASSQGSSSNYGYTF. CDR3 in DNA: TGTGCCAGCAGCCAGGGCTCTTCATCTAACTATGGCTACACCTTC.

This clone showed up just a few times. The J gene is TRBJ2-5, the V gene TRBV19; perhaps TRBD1 as D (5 bases). Germline V gives CDR1 LNHDA, CDR2 SQIVND (reference sequence). The CDR3 is made up of 14 amino acids. V gave up 5 bases and J gave up 1 base, with 11 bases separating them. The CDR3 nucleotides are TGTGCCAGTAGTTCCCCAGGGATCCAAGAGACCCAGTACTTC. Its protein product is CASSSPGIQETQYF.

The chain employs TRBV11-2 and TRBJ1-6; D ambiguous. The length of the CDR3 is 13 residues. Trimming stripped 4 bases from V and 10 bases from J, with 11 bases between. From germline, CDR1 is SGHAT and CDR2 FQNNGV. This CDR3 reads CASSSPVSSPLHF. The CDR3 DNA reads TGTGCCAGCAGCTCCCCGGTCTCGTCACCCCTCCACTTT.

The chain combines TRBV18 with TRBJ2-7, with D possibly TRBD1 on 5 matching bases. This CDR3 spans 13 amino acids. V lost 3 bases, J lost 7 bases, and 13 bases lay in between. CDR1 is KGHSH, CDR2 LQKENI, per germline. The CDR3, as DNA: TGTGCCAGCTCACCTGACAGCTATTGGGAGCAGTACTTC. Protein product: CASSPDSYWEQYF. The full variable domain, completed using reference TRBV18 and TRBJ2-7, is NAGVMQNPRHLVRRRGQEARLRCSPMKGHSHVYWYRQLPEEGLKFMVYLQKENIIDESGMPKERFSAEFPKEGPSILRIQQVVRGDSAAYFCASSPDSYWEQYFGPGTRLTVT.

The chain uses TRBV5-6 and TRBJ1-2; possible D gene TRBD1, 6 bases. Per the germline V gene, CDR1 is SGHDT and CDR2 is YYEEEE. V gave up 3 bases and J gave up 8 bases, with 20 bases separating them. The CDR3 loop spans 15 amino acids. The CDR3: CASSSLPAGVKGYTF. CDR3 sequence (DNA): TGTGCCAGCAGCTCTCTCCCGGCAGGGGTAAAAGGCTACACCTTC.

The rearrangement joins TRBV27 to TRBJ2-7; TRBD2 matches 10 bases. V was pared by 11 bases and J by 1 base, with 5 bases of the junction left unmatched. The V gene's germline CDR1 is MNHEY and CDR2 SMNVEV (reference sequence). The CDR3 sequence is 13 residues long. CDR3 bases: TGTGCCTCGGGGACTAGCGCATCCTACGAGCAGTACTTC. This codes for CASGTSASYEQYF.